What follows are 14 T cell receptor beta chains derived from one specimen sequenced in a study of cytomegalovirus exposure and HLA in healthy donors. The PCR ran on 60 Vbeta and 13 Jbeta primers. Generated by immunoSEQ multiplex PCR, the TCRdb table keeps only in-frame clones and is missing some. This table holds roughly 170,000 clones, around three quarters found once. The sample taken for sequencing was PBMCs. Source of these receptors: a woman younger than 45 in good health and CMV-seronegative.

This clone was observed a single time. Written as DNA, the CDR3 is TGTGCCGGGACTAGCGGGGGGGCCAGCCTCATCGAGACCCAGTACTTC. Amino acid sequence: CAGTSGGASLIETQYF. This chain joins TRBV30 and TRBJ2-5; 16 nucleotides align to TRBD2. Trimming cost V 8 bases and J 5 bases; bases outside gene matches: 11. From germline, CDR1 is GTSNPN and CDR2 SVGIG (reference sequence). CDR3 size: 16 residues.

This rearrangement joins TRBV5-4 to TRBJ2-7; 7 bases agree with TRBD2. Germline V gene data show CDR1 as SGHNT and CDR2 as YYREEE (reference sequence). The CDR3 length is 14 residues. V was pared by 2 bases and J by 5 bases, with 7 bases of the junction left unmatched. CDR3 bases: TGTGCCAGCAGCTTCGGCGGGGGTAACGACGAGCAGTACTTC. Protein product: CASSFGGGNDEQYF.

V usage is TRBV5-1 and J usage is TRBJ1-4; D might be TRBD1 (5 bases). The CDR3 extends over 14 amino acids. V was shortened by 3 bases and J by 2 bases, with 8 bases between the two germline ends. The germline CDR1 and CDR2 sequences are SGHRS and YFSETQ. The CDR3 loop reads CASSWGGTNEKLFF. The CDR3 nucleotides read TGCGCCAGCAGCTGGGGGGGGACTAATGAAAAACTGTTTTTT.

The chain employs TRBV7-2 and TRBJ2-7, with D unresolved. Trimming shortened V by 1 base and J by 3 bases, and 7 bases separated the two germline ends. This CDR3 region has 13 residues. Looked up from germline, CDR1 is SGHTA and CDR2 is FQGNSA. This CDR3 is CASSLVPGYEQYF. The CDR3 nucleotides read TGTGCCAGCAGCTTAGTACCGGGCTACGAGCAGTACTTC.

The chain joins TRBV7-2 to TRBJ2-2, with D possibly being TRBD1 (7 bases). Germline V gene lookup returns CDR1 SGHTA and CDR2 FQGNSA. The CDR3 covers 15 residues. Trimming stripped 1 base from V and 5 bases from J, with 11 bases between. For the CDR3, the DNA is TGTGCCAGCAGCTTAGTGTCAGGGGGGACCGGGGAGCTGTTTTTT. This translates into CASSLVSGGTGELFF. Filled out from reference TRBV7-2 and TRBJ2-2, the complete variable domain reads GAGVSQSPSNKVTEKGKDVELRCDPISGHTALYWYRQSLGQGLEFLIYFQGNSAPDKSGLPSDRFSAERTGGSVSTLTIQRTQQEDSAVYLCASSLVSGGTGELFFGEGSRLTVL.

The chain combines TRBV5-1 with TRBJ1-4; tentative D call: TRBD1 (6 bases). Trimming left V 5 bases short and J 8 bases short, with 10 bases between. The CDR3 length is 12 residues. The germline V gene has CDR1 SGHRS and CDR2 YFSETQ. The CDR3 DNA follows: TGCGCCAGCAGTCCCAGGGGAGAAAAACTGTTTTTT. Its translation is CASSPRGEKLFF.

CDR3 sequence reads: CASRLILAGEETQYF. For the CDR3, the DNA is TGCGCCAGCAGGCTTATACTAGCGGGAGAAGAGACCCAGTACTTC. V is TRBV5-1 and J is TRBJ2-5; 11 bases map to TRBD2. Germline CDR1 is SGHRS and CDR2 is YFSETQ. This CDR3 contains 15 residues. V lost 5 bases, J lost 3 bases, and 6 bases stayed unmatched.

This chain joins TRBV7-3 and TRBJ2-1, with TRBD2 matching 9 bases. This CDR3 contains 15 residues. CDR1 and CDR2 from the germline V gene are SGHTA and FQGTGA. V shed 2 bases, J shed 5 bases, and the junction held 4 bases outside the gene matches. The CDR3 coding sequence is TGTGCCAGCAGCTTAGGGCGGGGGGGCAACAATGAGCAGTTCTTC. This codes for CASSLGRGGNNEQFF.

The V and J genes are TRBV27 and TRBJ2-5; 7 nucleotides align to TRBD1. From germline, CDR1 is MNHEY and CDR2 SMNVEV (reference sequence). The CDR3 consists of 16 residues. The V gene end was trimmed by 1 base and the J gene end by 1 base; junction bases not matched to a gene: 6. Written as DNA, the CDR3 is TGTGCCAGCAGTTTATTGGTTCGGACAGGCCAAGAGACCCAGTACTTC. The encoded protein is CASSLLVRTGQETQYF.

In the case of this clone: Sequence at one end of the junction differs from germline and may be a read error. The chain is built from TRBV6-5 and TRBJ1-2; D is unresolved. The CDR3 runs 16 residues. Germline CDR1 reads MNHEY; CDR2 reads SVGAGI. The CDR3 loop reads CASSLRAGRTNYGYPF. DNA of the CDR3: TGTGCCAGCAGTTTAAGGGCGGGAAGAACTAACTATGGCTACCCCTTC.

This chain links TRBV6-1 with TRBJ2-1; TRBD2 matches at 8 bases. Trimming removed 7 bases from V and 4 bases from J; junction bases left unmatched: 9. The germline V gene has CDR1 MNHNS and CDR2 SASEGT. The CDR3 has 15 residues. Written as DNA, the CDR3 is TGTGCCAGCATCGAGGCGGGAGGCCGATACAATGAGCAGTTCTTC. Its protein product is CASIEAGGRYNEQFF.

The chain combines TRBV7-8 with TRBJ1-1, with D hard to call. Trimming pared 4 bases from V and 11 bases from J, leaving 29 bases between. CDR1 and CDR2 from the germline V gene are SGHVS and FQNEAQ. The CDR3 covers 17 residues. CDR3 in DNA: TGTGCCAGCAGCTCCTCGCGGATCCAAAAGAGGTTACTTTTGGCTTTCTTT. Its protein product is CASSSSRIQKRLLLAFF.

The rearrangement joins TRBV27 to TRBJ2-2; no clear D gene. Trimming took off 11 bases at V and 3 bases at J, with 7 bases between the two ends. The CDR3 is 11 residues long. Germline V gene lookup returns CDR1 MNHEY and CDR2 SMNVEV (reference sequence). The CDR3 sequence: CAVQDTGELFF. CDR3 nucleotides: TGTGCCGTCCAGGACACCGGGGAGCTGTTTTTT.

The gene calls are TRBV19 and TRBJ1-2; unclear D gene. CDR3 length: 15 residues. The V gene lost 3 bases and the J gene lost 0 bases, with 11 bases spanning the gap. Germline V lookup: CDR1 LNHDA, CDR2 SQIVND (reference sequence). The CDR3 reads CASSIRHNSNYGYTF. DNA of the CDR3: TGTGCCAGTAGTATTCGACATAATTCTAACTATGGCTACACCTTC.